The clone carrying this T cell receptor (beta chain) was seen many times. It was uncontrolled infection, other autoimmune disease, pregnancy or lactation that excluded patients. The data belong to a study of T cells in Graves' hyperthyroidism and ophthalmopathy. This CDR3 has 13 residues. Germline CDR1 reads SQVTM; CDR2 reads ANQGSEA. The junction had 8 bases not matched to a gene; V was cut back by 3 bases and J by 6 bases. From RNA transcripts, TCR beta CDR3 regions were amplified. The primer set for the first-round RT-PCR of the TCR CDR3 was HTBI. TCRdb analysed the multiplex PCR reads with MiXCR anew, one entry per CDR3 protein. The repertoire consists of hundreds of thousands of distinct CDR3 sequences, with approximately 25% occurring once and the leading ten covering approximately 11%.

The clonotype originates from a woman between 25 and 40 years old with Graves' ophthalmopathy. V usage is TRBV29-1 and J usage is TRBJ2-7; 7 bases match TRBD2. Sequencing used blood. In nucleotides, the CDR3 is TGCAGCGTTGAGGGGGAGGGACGGGGCGAGCAGTACTTC. It translates to CSVEGEGRGEQYF.